The rows below give T cell receptor beta chains drawn from one sample of a study of cytomegalovirus exposure and HLA in healthy donors. Sequenced by immunoSEQ multiplex PCR; TCRdb stores in-frame clones only, minus some. The table shows under 200,000 clones, with 75% to 90% occurring only once. Sequencing was carried out using PBMCs. The receptors shown here come from a male donor in good health and CMV-seronegative. The CDR3 runs from the conserved cysteine through the conserved F or W. The D gene is left open where the match is weak. Only part of the rows carry a size: once, few, many, or a class if the clone is expanded.

TRBJ2-3 12 TRBV7-2 TRBD2 few CASSPAGSTQYF TGTGCCAGCAGCCCAGCGGGGAGTACGCAGTATTTT
TRBJ2-7 12 TRBV7-9 TRBD2 - CAGGEGAHEQYF TGTGCCGGTGGGGAGGGCGCCCACGAGCAGTACTTC
TRBJ2-7 15 TRBV15 TRBD2 once CATSRGSGGAEEQYF TGTGCCACCAGCAGAGGGAGCGGGGGGGCGGAAGAGCAGTACTTC
TRBJ1-6 15 TRBV4-2 - - CASSQEGFTLSPLHF TGTGCCAGCAGCCAAGAGGGCTTCACCCTTTCACCCCTCCACTTT
TRBJ1-3 16 TRBV15 - few CATSKQQPSSGNTIYF TGTGCCACCAGCAAACAACAGCCGAGCTCTGGAAACACCATATATTTT
TRBJ1-1 14 TRBV19 TRBD1 - CASRLTQGHTEAFF TGTGCCAGTAGACTGACACAGGGGCACACTGAAGCTTTCTTT
TRBJ2-3 16 TRBV18 TRBD2 once CASSPRTSGVGDTQYF TGTGCCAGCTCACCACGTACTAGCGGGGTTGGAGATACGCAGTATTTT
TRBJ1-5 15 TRBV7-2 - - CASGRETGTHQPQHF TGTGCCAGCGGCCGAGAAACAGGGACGCATCAGCCCCAGCATTTT
TRBJ1-1 15 TRBV9 - - CASSATSGSLAEAFF TGTGCCAGCAGCGCCACCTCAGGGTCTCTGGCTGAAGCTTTCTTT
TRBJ2-1 13 TRBV14 TRBD1 - CASSLRGSNEQFF TGTGCCAGCAGCCTCAGGGGGAGCAATGAGCAGTTCTTC
TRBJ1-5 13 TRBV30 - - CAWSLSSNQPQHF TGTGCCTGGAGTCTAAGTAGCAATCAGCCCCAGCATTTT
TRBJ2-3 15 TRBV7-9 TRBD1 - CASSSKGQSTDTQYF TGTGCCAGCAGCTCCAAGGGACAGAGCACAGATACGCAGTATTTT
TRBJ1-1 14 TRBV6-5 - once CASSYDGGNTEAFF TGTGCCAGCAGTTACGACGGAGGGAACACTGAAGCTTTCTTT
TRBJ1-2 15 TRBV15 - - CATSEGEGRAYGYTF TGTGCCACCAGCGAAGGGGAGGGGCGCGCCTATGGCTACACCTTC
TRBJ2-3 15 TRBV5-1 - - CASSLYSTITDTQYF TGCGCCAGCAGCTTGTACAGTACAATCACAGATACGCAGTATTTT
TRBJ2-7 14 TRBV5-1 - - CASSTLTDSYEQYF TGCGCCAGCAGCACCCTGACAGACTCCTACGAGCAGTACTTC
TRBJ1-2 13 TRBV29-1 - - CSVEWQGNYGYTF TGCAGCGTTGAATGGCAGGGTAACTATGGCTACACCTTC
TRBJ1-4 15 TRBV30 - - CAWSVRAGPNEKLFF TGTGCCTGGAGTGTACGGGCAGGGCCTAATGAAAAACTGTTTTTT
TRBJ1-3 16 TRBV4-1 - - CASSLRSITSGNTIYF TGCGCCAGCAGCCTGAGGAGTATAACCTCTGGAAACACCATATATTTT
TRBJ1-2 13 TRBV18 TRBD1 - CASSADRVYGYTF TGTGCCAGCTCTGCGGACAGGGTATATGGCTACACCTTC
TRBJ1-1 15 TRBV28 - - CASSSLEEMNTEAFF TGTGCCAGCAGTTCCCTGGAGGAAATGAACACTGAAGCTTTCTTT
TRBJ2-5 15 TRBV2 TRBD1 - CASSLGPGGQETQYF TGTGCCAGCAGTTTAGGACCAGGGGGCCAAGAGACCCAGTACTTC
TRBJ2-6 18 TRBV5-1 TRBD1 - CASSSGRQGRSGANVLTF TGCGCCAGCAGCTCGGGTAGACAGGGGCGCTCTGGGGCCAACGTCCTGACTTTC
TRBJ1-2 13 TRBV7-9 TRBD1 - CASSLEMSGGCTF TGTGCCAGCAGCTTAGAAATGTCAGGGGGCTGCACCTTC
TRBJ2-2 18 TRBV11-2 TRBD2 once CASSRRSSGGAYTGELFF TGTGCCAGCAGCCGGAGGTCTAGCGGGGGGGCATACACCGGGGAGCTGTTTTTT
TRBJ1-2 11 TRBV4-1 - - CATTSGDGYTF TGCGCAACCACATCGGGGGATGGCTACACCTTC
TRBJ1-1 14 TRBV19 - once CASRWGGGSTEAFF TGTGCCAGTAGGTGGGGAGGAGGCAGCACTGAAGCTTTCTTT
TRBJ1-2 14 TRBV7-9 - - CASSLGPPTKGYTF TGTGCCAGCAGCTTGGGGCCCCCCACGAAGGGCTACACCTTC
TRBJ1-5 15 TRBV19 TRBD1 - CASSIGQGEAQPQHF TGTGCCAGTAGTATTGGACAGGGGGAAGCTCAGCCCCAGCATTTT
TRBJ1-4 13 TRBV29-1 TRBD1 - CSVPGQGDEKLFF TGCAGCGTGCCGGGACAGGGGGATGAAAAACTGTTTTTT
TRBJ1-3 17 TRBV28 - - CASSPFHYRFSGNTIYF TGTGCCAGCAGTCCATTCCACTACAGGTTTTCTGGAAACACCATATATTTT
TRBJ2-5 13 TRBV18 TRBD1 - CASTGTGEETQYF TGTGCCAGCACGGGGACAGGCGAAGAGACCCAGTACTTC
TRBJ1-1 14 TRBV6-1 TRBD1 - CASRARGQNTEAFF TGTGCCAGCAGGGCCAGGGGGCAGAACACTGAAGCTTTCTTT
TRBJ1-1 15 TRBV11-2 TRBD1 - CASSFTGVGGTEAFF TGTGCCAGCAGCTTTACAGGGGTAGGTGGCACTGAAGCTTTCTTT
TRBJ1-1 15 TRBV19 TRBD1 few CASSAKRQGYTEAFF TGTGCCAGTAGCGCCAAAAGACAGGGGTACACTGAAGCTTTCTTT
TRBJ2-5 12 TRBV19 - - CASSIGRETQYF TGTGCCAGTAGTATAGGGCGGGAGACCCAGTACTTC
TRBJ2-2 16 TRBV5-1 - - CASSFNGEINTGELFF TGCGCCAGCAGCTTCAACGGGGAAATAAACACCGGGGAGCTGTTTTTT
TRBJ1-2 13 TRBV14 - - CASSQVQGYGYTF TGTGCCAGCAGCCAAGTACAGGGTTATGGCTACACCTTC
TRBJ1-1 15 TRBV4-1 TRBD1 - CASSQGPGGRSEAFF TGCGCCAGCAGCCAAGGCCCAGGGGGCCGGTCTGAAGCTTTCTTT
TRBJ1-5 14 TRBV10-3 - - CAISAGLDNQPQHF TGTGCCATCAGTGCGGGACTTGACAATCAGCCCCAGCATTTT
TRBJ2-7 14 TRBV25-1 TRBD1 - CASSGGTGRYEQYF TGTGCCAGCAGTGGAGGGACAGGGAGGTACGAGCAGTACTTC
TRBJ2-7 13 TRBV14 - - CASSQDHTYEQYF TGTGCCAGCAGCCAAGATCACACCTACGAGCAGTACTTC
TRBJ2-7 14 TRBV7-6 TRBD1 once CASSLGQGGRSQYF TGTGCCAGCAGCCTCGGACAGGGCGGTAGGTCGCAGTACTTC
TRBJ1-1 16 TRBV4-1 - - CASSQDFGQGNTEAFF TGCGCCAGCAGCCAAGATTTTGGGCAGGGGAACACTGAAGCTTTCTTT
TRBJ1-5 15 TRBV7-9 TRBD1 - CASSLGTGSPQPQHF TGTGCCAGCAGCTTAGGGACAGGGAGTCCTCAGCCCCAGCATTTT
TRBJ1-5 13 TRBV6-6 TRBD1 - CASSYRGGQPQHF TGTGCCAGCAGCTACAGGGGAGGCCAGCCCCAGCATTTT
TRBJ1-3 15 TRBV19 TRBD1 - CASSSAGTGGNTIYF TGTGCCAGTAGTAGCGCCGGGACAGGGGGAAACACCATATATTTT
TRBJ2-1 14 TRBV4-3 TRBD1 once CASSQRDRYNEQFF TGCGCCAGCAGCCAAAGGGACAGGTACAATGAGCAGTTCTTC
TRBJ2-2 15 TRBV6-6 - - CASSYSGGAVGELFF TGTGCCAGCAGTTACTCGGGCGGGGCGGTCGGGGAGCTGTTTTTT
TRBJ1-2 15 TRBV5-1 - - CASSLGGDRNYGYTF TGCGCCAGCAGCTTGGGGGGCGACAGGAACTATGGCTACACCTTC
TRBJ2-7 15 TRBV7-6 TRBD2 few CASSVAGQKAYEQYF TGTGCCAGCAGCGTAGCGGGACAAAAGGCCTACGAGCAGTACTTC
TRBJ1-5 15 TRBV6-5 TRBD1 - CASSQGTGWNQPQHF TGTGCCAGCAGTCAAGGGACAGGGTGGAATCAGCCCCAGCATTTT
TRBJ2-2 14 TRBV7-7 TRBD1 - CASSLGGPTGELFF TGTGCTAGCAGCTTAGGGGGCCCAACCGGGGAGCTGTTTTTT
TRBJ2-3 15 TRBV9 - - CASSVVTGGTDTQYF TGTGCCAGCAGCGTAGTAACGGGGGGCACAGATACGCAGTATTTT
TRBJ1-5 14 TRBV6-4 TRBD1 - CASSPDRVDQPQHF TGTGCCAGCAGCCCTGACAGGGTAGATCAGCCCCAGCATTTT
TRBJ2-7 12 TRBV7-9 - - CASSFPGNEQYF TGTGCCAGCAGCTTTCCAGGTAACGAGCAGTACTTC
TRBJ1-4 13 TRBV9 TRBD1 - CASSWAGGEKLFF TGTGCCAGCAGCTGGGCAGGGGGAGAAAAACTGTTTTTT
TRBJ1-6 15 TRBV5-1 TRBD1 once CASSLRTGDNSPLHF TGCGCCAGCAGCCTAAGGACAGGGGATAATTCACCCCTCCACTTT
TRBJ2-4 13 TRBV7-9 TRBD1 - CASSPRDRGIQYF TGTGCCAGCAGCCCCCGGGACAGGGGCATTCAGTACTTC
TRBJ1-6 15 TRBV9 - - CASSVEGGGGSPLHF TGTGCCAGCAGCGTAGAGGGAGGGGGAGGATCACCCCTCCACTTT